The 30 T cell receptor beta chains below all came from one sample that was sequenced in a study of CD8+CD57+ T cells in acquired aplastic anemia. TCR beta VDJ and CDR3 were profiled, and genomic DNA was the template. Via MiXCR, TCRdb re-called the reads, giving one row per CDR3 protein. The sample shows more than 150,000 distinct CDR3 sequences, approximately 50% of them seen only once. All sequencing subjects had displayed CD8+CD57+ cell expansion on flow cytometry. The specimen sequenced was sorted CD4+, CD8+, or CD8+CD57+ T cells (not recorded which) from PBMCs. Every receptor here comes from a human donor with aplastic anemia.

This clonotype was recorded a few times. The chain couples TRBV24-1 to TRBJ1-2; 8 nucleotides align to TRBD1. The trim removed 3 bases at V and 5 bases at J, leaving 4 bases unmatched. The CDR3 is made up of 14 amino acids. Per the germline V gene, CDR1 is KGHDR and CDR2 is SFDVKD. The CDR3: CATSDARQGYGYTF. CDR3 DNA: TGTGCCACCAGTGATGCAAGACAGGGGTATGGCTACACCTTC.

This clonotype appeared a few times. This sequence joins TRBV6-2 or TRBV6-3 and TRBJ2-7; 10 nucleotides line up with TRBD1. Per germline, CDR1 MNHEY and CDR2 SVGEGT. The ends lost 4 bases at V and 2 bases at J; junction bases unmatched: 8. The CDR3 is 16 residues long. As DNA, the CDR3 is TGTGCCAGCAGTTTTCTTCCTGGGACAGGGGCCTACGAGCAGTACTTC. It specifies CASSFLPGTGAYEQYF.

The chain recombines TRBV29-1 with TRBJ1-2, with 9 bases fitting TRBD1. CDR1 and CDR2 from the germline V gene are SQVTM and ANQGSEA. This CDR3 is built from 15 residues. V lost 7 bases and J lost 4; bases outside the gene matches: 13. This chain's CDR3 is CSAPNPTGGFYGYTF. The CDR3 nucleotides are TGCAGCGCTCCGAATCCGACAGGGGGGTTCTATGGCTACACCTTC.

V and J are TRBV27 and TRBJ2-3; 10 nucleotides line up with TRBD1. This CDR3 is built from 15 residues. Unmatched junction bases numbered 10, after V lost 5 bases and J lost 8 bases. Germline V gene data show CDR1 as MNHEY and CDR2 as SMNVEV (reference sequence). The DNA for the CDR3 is TGTGCCAGCAGTCCGGAGGGACAGGGGTTTGGTACGCAGTATTTT. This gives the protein CASSPEGQGFGTQYF.

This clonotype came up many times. This chain's CDR3 is CASSRLSGTDTQYF. CDR3 coding DNA: TGCGCCAGCAGCCGCCTGTCAGGGACAGATACGCAGTATTTT. The chain uses TRBV5-1 and TRBJ2-3; D may be TRBD1 (5 bases). Between the trimmed V and J ends, which lost 4 bases and 3 bases, there was a span of 12 bases. From germline, CDR1 is SGHRS and CDR2 YFSETQ. The CDR3 contains 14 residues.

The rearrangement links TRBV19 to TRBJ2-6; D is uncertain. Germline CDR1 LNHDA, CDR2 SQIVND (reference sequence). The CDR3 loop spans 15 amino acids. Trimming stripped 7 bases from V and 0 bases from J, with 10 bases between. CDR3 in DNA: TGTGCCAGTATCGACTCGCCCTCTGGGGCCAACGTCCTGACTTTC. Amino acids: CASIDSPSGANVLTF.

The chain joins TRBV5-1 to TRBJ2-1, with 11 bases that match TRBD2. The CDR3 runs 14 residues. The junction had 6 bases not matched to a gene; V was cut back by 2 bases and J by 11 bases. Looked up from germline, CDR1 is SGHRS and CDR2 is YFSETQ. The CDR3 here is CASSLSLAGGQQFF. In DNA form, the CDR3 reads TGCGCCAGCAGCTTAAGTCTAGCGGGGGGACAGCAGTTCTTC. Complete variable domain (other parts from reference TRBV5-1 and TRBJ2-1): KAGVTQTPRYLIKTRGQQVTLSCSPISGHRSVSWYQQTPGQGLQFLFEYFSETQRNKGNFPGRFSGRQFSNSRSEMNVSTLELGDSALYLCASSLSLAGGQQFFGPGTRLTVL.

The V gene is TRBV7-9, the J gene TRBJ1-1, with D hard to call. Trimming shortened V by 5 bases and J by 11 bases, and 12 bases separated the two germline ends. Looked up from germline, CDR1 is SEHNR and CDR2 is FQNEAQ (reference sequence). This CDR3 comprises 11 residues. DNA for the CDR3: TGTGCCAGCAGCCCCGCCCGGAACGCTTTCTTT. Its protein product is CASSPARNAFF.

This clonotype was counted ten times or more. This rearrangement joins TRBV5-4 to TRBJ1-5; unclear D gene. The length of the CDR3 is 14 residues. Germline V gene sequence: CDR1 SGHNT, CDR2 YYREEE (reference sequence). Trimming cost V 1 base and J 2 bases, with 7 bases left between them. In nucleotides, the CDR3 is TGTGCCAGCAGCTTGTGGGGAGGCAATCAGCCCCAGCATTTT. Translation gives CASSLWGGNQPQHF.

The CDR3 loop reads CASSSHQETQYF. CDR3 DNA: TGTGCCAGCAGCTCCCACCAAGAGACCCAGTACTTC. The chain carries TRBV7-9 and TRBJ2-5; D unclear. V shed 4 bases and J shed 0 bases, with 3 bases lying between them. CDR1 is SEHNR, CDR2 FQNEAQ, per germline (reference sequence). CDR3 length: 12 residues.

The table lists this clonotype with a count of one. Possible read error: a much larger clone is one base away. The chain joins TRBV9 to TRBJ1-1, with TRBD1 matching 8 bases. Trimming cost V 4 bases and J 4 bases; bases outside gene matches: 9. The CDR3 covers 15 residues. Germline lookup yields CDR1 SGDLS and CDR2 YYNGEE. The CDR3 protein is CASSPQTGASTEAFF. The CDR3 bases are TGTGCCAGCAGCCCACAGACAGGGGCGAGCACTGAAGCTTTCTTT.

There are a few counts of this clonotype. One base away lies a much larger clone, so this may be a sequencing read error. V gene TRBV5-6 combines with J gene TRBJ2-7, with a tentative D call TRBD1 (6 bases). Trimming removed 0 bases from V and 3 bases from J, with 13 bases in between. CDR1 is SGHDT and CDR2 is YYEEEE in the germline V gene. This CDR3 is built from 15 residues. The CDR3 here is CASSLGRGPNYEQYF. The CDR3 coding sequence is TGTGCCAGCAGCTTGGGCAGGGGACCAAACTACGAGCAGTACTTC.

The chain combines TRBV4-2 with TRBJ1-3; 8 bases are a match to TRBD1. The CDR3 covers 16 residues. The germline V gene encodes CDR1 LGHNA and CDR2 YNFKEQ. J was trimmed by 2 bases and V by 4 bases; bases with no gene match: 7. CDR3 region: CASSPRTGYPGNTIYF. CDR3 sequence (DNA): TGTGCCAGCAGCCCCCGGACAGGGTACCCTGGAAACACCATATATTTT.

CDR3 in amino acids: CSASTIQPYEQYF. CDR3 nucleotide sequence: TGCAGTGCTAGCACCATACAGCCCTACGAGCAGTACTTC. The V gene is TRBV20-1, the J gene TRBJ2-7; D is undetermined. Between the trimmed V and J ends, which lost 3 bases and 2 bases, there was a span of 11 bases. CDR1 and CDR2 from the germline V gene are DFQATT and SNEGSKA (reference sequence). This CDR3 comprises 13 residues.

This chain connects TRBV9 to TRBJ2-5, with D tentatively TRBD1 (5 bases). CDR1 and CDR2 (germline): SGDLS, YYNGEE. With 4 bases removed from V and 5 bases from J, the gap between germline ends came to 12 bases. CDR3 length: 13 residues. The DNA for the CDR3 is TGTGCCAGCAGCTCCCCGTCAGGGGAGACCCAGTACTTC. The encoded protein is CASSSPSGETQYF.

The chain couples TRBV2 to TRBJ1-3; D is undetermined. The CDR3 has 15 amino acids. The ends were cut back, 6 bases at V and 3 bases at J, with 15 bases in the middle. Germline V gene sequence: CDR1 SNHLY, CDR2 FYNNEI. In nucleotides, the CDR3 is TGTGCCAGCAGCGGGTCGGAGGGCGTTGGAAACACCATATATTTT. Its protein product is CASSGSEGVGNTIYF. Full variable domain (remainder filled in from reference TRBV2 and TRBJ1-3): EPEVTQTPSHQVTQMGQEVILRCVPISNHLYFYWYRQILGQKVEFLVSFYNNEISEKSEIFDDQFSVERPDGSNFTLKIRSTKLEDSAMYFCASSGSEGVGNTIYFGEGSWLTVV.

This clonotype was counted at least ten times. In DNA, the CDR3 is TGCAGCGCCACTGGAACTAGCGGGATATTCTATGAGCAGTTCTTC. Its translation is CSATGTSGIFYEQFF. V and J are TRBV29-1 and TRBJ2-1, with 10 bases identical to TRBD2. The V segment lost 7 bases and the J segment 8 bases; nucleotides outside the gene matches: 14. Looked up from germline, CDR1 is SQVTM and CDR2 is ANQGSEA. CDR3 length equals 15 residues.

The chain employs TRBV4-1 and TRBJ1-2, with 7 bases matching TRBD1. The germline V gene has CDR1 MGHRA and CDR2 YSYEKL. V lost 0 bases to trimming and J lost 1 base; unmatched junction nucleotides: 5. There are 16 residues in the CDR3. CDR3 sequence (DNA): TGCGCCAGCAGCCAAGAGGGACAGCTCGATAACTATGGCTACACCTTC. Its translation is CASSQEGQLDNYGYTF.

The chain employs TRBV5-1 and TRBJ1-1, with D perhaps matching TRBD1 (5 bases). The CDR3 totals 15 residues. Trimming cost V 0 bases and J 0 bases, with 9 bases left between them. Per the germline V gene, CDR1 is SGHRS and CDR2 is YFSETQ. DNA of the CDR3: TGCGCCAGCAGCTTGGCTCAGACAGTGAACACTGAAGCTTTCTTT. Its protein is CASSLAQTVNTEAFF.

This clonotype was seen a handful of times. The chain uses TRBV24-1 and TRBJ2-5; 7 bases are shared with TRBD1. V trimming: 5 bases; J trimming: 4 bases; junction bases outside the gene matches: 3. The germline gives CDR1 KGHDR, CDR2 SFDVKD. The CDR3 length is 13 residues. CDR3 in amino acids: CATSAGGSETQYF. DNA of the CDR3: TGTGCCACCAGTGCAGGGGGTTCAGAGACCCAGTACTTC.

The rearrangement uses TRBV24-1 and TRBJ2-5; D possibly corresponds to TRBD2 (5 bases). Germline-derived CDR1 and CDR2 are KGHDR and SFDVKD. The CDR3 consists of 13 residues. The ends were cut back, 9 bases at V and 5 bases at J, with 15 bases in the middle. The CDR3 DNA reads TGTGCCACCGAAGGGTCGCGAGGGGAGACCCAGTACTTC. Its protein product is CATEGSRGETQYF.

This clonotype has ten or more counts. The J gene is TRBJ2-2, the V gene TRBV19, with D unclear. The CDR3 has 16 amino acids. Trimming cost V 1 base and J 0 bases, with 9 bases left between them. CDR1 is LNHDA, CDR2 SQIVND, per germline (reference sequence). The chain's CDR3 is CASSIAEYANTGELFF. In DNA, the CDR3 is TGTGCCAGTAGTATAGCTGAGTACGCGAACACCGGGGAGCTGTTTTTT.

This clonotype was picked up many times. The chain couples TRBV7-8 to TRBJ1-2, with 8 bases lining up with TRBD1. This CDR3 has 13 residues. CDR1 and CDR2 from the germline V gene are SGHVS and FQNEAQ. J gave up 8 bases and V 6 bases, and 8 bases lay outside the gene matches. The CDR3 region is CASRAGQEYGYTF. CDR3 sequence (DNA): TGTGCCAGCAGGGCGGGACAGGAATACGGCTACACCTTC.

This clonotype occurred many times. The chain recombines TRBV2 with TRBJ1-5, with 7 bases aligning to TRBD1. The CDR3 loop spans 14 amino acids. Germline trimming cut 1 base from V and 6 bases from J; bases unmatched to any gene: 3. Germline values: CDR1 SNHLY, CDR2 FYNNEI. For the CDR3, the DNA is TGTGCCAGCAGTGAAGGAGGGACAGTTCAGCCCCAGCATTTT. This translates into CASSEGGTVQPQHF.

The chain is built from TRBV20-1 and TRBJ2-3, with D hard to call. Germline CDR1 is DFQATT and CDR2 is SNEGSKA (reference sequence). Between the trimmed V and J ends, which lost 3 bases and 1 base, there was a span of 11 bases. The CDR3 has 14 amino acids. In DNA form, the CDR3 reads TGCAGTGCTAGGAGGCTAGTTGGCACAGATACGCAGTATTTT. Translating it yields CSARRLVGTDTQYF.

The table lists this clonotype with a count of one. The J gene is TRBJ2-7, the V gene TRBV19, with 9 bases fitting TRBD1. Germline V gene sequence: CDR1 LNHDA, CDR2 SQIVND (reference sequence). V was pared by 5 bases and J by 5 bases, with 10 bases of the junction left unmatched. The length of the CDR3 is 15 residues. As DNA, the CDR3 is TGTGCCAGTAGTGTTACCGGGACAGGGCACCACGAGCAGTACTTC. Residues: CASSVTGTGHHEQYF.

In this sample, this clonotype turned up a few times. CDR3 nucleotide sequence: TGTGCCACCAGCAGACAGGGAACACGCGCTGAAGCTTTCTTT. It is translated as CATSRQGTRAEAFF. The rearrangement links TRBV15 to TRBJ1-1, with D possibly being TRBD1 (5 bases). Trimming took 2 bases from V and 6 from J, leaving 13 bases between them. Germline CDR1 and CDR2: LNHNV and YYDKDF (reference sequence). The CDR3 length is 14 residues.

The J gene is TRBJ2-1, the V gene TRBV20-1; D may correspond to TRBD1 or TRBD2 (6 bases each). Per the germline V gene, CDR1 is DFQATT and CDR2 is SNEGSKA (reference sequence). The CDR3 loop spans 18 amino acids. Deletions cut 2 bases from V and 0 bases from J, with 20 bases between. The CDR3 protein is CSARPGLLSGASYNEQFF. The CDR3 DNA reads TGCAGTGCTAGACCGGGACTCCTCTCGGGGGCCTCCTACAATGAGCAGTTCTTC.

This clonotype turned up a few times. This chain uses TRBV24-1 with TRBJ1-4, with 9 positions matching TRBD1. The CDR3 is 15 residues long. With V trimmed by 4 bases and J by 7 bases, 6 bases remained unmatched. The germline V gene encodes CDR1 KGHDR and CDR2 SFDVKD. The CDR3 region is CATSDRGQGGEKLFF. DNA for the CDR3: TGTGCCACCAGTGACCGGGGACAGGGCGGTGAAAAACTGTTTTTT.

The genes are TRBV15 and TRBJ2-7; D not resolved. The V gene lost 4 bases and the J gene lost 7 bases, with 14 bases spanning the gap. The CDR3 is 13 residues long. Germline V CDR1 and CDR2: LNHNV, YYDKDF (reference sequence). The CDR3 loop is CATSIGSVGEQYF. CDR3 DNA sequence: TGTGCCACCAGCATTGGGTCAGTAGGAGAGCAGTACTTC.